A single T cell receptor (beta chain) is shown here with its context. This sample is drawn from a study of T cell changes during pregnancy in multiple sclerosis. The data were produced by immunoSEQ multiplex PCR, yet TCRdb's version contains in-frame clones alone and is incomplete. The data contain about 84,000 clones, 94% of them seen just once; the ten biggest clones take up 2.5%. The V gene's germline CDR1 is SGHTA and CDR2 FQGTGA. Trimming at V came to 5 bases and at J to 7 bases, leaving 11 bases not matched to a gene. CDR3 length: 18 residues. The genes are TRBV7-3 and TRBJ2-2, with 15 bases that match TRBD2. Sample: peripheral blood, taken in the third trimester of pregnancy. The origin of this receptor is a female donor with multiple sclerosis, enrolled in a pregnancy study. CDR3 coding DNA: TGTGCCAGCAGCGTTGGACTAGCGGGGGGGCGGAGTCGCGGGGAGCTGTTTTTT. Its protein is CASSVGLAGGRSRGELFF. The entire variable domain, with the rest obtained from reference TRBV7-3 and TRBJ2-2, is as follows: GAGVSQTPSNKVTEKGKYVELRCDPISGHTALYWYRQSLGQGPEFLIYFQGTGAADDSGLPNDRFFAVRPEGSVSTLKIQRTERGDSAVYLCASSVGLAGGRSRGELFFGEGSRLTVL.